This T cell receptor beta chain was retrieved from a study of T cells in Graves' hyperthyroidism and ophthalmopathy. From RNA transcripts, TCR beta CDR3 regions were amplified. During a first-round RT-PCR of the TCR CDR3, the HTBI primer set was used. TCRdb recomputed calls from the multiplex PCR reads with MiXCR, one row per CDR3 protein. The data contain roughly 500,000 distinct CDR3 sequences, 46% of them singletons. The germline CDR1 and CDR2 sequences are SGHTA and FQGNSA. V lost 3 bases and J lost 0, with 14 bases in between. The CDR3 is 16 amino acids. The study's findings and limits: Ophthalmopathy stood apart from stable hyperthyroidism in a 13 V-J model.

Points on this clonotype: The antigen is undetermined.

The genes are TRBV7-2 and TRBJ1-2; D ambiguous. Sequencing used peripheral blood or thyroid tissue (not recorded which). This TCR was sampled from an adult woman with Graves' disease, either hyperthyroidism or ophthalmopathy (not recorded which). The CDR3 bases are TGTGCCAGCAGCTTTTTCTCCCAGCCAACTAACTATGGCTACACCTTC. It specifies CASSFFSQPTNYGYTF. Full variable domain (rest looked up from reference TRBV7-2 and TRBJ1-2): GAGVSQSPSNKVTEKGKDVELRCDPISGHTALYWYRQSLGQGLEFLIYFQGNSAPDKSGLPSDRFSAERTGGSVSTLTIQRTQQEDSAVYLCASSFFSQPTNYGYTFGSGTRLTVV.